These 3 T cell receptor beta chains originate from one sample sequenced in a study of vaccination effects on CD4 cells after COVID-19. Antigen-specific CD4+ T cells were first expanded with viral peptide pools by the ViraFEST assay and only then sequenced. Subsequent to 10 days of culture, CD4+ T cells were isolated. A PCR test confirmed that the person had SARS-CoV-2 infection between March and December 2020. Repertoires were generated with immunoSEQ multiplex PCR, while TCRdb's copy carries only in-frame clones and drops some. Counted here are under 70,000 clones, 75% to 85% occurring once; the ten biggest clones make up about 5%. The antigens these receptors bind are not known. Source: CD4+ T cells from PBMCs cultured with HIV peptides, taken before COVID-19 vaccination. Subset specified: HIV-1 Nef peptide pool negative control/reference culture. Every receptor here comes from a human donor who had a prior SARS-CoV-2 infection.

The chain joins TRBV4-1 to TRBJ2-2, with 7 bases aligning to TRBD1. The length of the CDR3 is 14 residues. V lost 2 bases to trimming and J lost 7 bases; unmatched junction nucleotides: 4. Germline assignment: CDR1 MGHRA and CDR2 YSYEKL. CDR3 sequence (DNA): TGCGCCAGCAGCCAAACACAGGGGCACGGGGAGCTGTTTTTT. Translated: CASSQTQGHGELFF.

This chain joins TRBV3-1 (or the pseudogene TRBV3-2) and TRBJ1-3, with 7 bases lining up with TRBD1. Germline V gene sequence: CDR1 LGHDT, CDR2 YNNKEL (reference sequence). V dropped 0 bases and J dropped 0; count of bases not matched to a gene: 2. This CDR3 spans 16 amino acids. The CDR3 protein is CASSQDRGNSGNTIYF. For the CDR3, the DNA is TGTGCCAGCAGCCAAGACAGGGGGAACTCTGGAAACACCATATATTTT.

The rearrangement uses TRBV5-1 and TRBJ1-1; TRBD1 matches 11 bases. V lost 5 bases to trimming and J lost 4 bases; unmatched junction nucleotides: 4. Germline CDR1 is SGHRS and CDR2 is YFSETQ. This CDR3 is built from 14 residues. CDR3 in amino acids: CASRTGTGGTEAFF. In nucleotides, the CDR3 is TGCGCCAGCAGAACCGGGACAGGGGGCACTGAAGCTTTCTTT.